These 19 T cell receptor beta chains originate from one sample sequenced in a study of cytomegalovirus exposure and HLA in healthy donors. The PCR was carried out with 60 Vbeta primers and 13 Jbeta primers. Here immunoSEQ multiplex PCR was the method, and the copy in TCRdb shows in-frame clones only, minus some. The sample holds about 160,000 clones, roughly four fifths seen once. Sequencing was performed on PBMCs. The receptors here all came from a middle-aged woman in good health and CMV-seronegative.

V usage is TRBV11-3 and J usage is TRBJ1-1, with D possibly being TRBD1 (5 bases). The ends were cut back, 4 bases at V and 7 bases at J, with 7 bases in the middle. The length of the CDR3 is 11 residues. In germline, CDR1 is SGHNT, CDR2 YENEEA. CDR3 in amino acids: CASSYDSEAFF. The CDR3 nucleotides are TGTGCCAGCAGCTACGACAGTGAAGCTTTCTTT.

The V call is TRBV25-1, the J call TRBJ2-7; D call uncertain. Trimming removed 4 bases from V and 2 bases from J, with 6 bases in between. In germline, CDR1 is MGHDK, CDR2 SYGVNS. The CDR3 loop spans 12 amino acids. CDR3 bases: TGTGCCAGCAGTGGTTCCACCTACGAGCAGTACTTC. Encoded protein: CASSGSTYEQYF.

The rearrangement joins TRBV25-1 to TRBJ1-4; D might be TRBD1 (5 bases). V was trimmed by 0 bases and J by 4 bases, leaving 9 bases between them. This CDR3 is built from 15 residues. Germline V gene sequence: CDR1 MGHDK, CDR2 SYGVNS. This CDR3 reads CASSEYSGDNEKLFF. The CDR3 DNA is TGTGCCAGCAGTGAATATTCGGGGGATAATGAAAAACTGTTTTTT.

V usage is TRBV19 and J usage is TRBJ1-5; no clear D. Trimming pared 5 bases from V and 3 bases from J, leaving 5 bases between. CDR1 is LNHDA, CDR2 SQIVND, per germline (reference sequence). The CDR3 runs 12 residues. The CDR3 DNA sequence: TGTGCCAGTAGTCCACACAATCAGCCCCAGCATTTT. Translation: CASSPHNQPQHF.

This clone occurred once. Its ends do not fully match the called genes, so a read error is possible. The sample has other DNA sequences that encode this CDR3 too. This rearrangement joins TRBV25-1 to TRBJ1-5, with D unclear. This CDR3 is built from 16 residues. Per the germline V gene, CDR1 is MGHDK and CDR2 is SYGVNS. For the CDR3, the DNA is TGTGCTAGCAGATTAAGACTGATTTATAGCAATCAGCCCCAGCATTTT. Amino acids: CASRLRLIYSNQPQHF.

The V and J genes are TRBV5-1 and TRBJ1-2; TRBD1 might be the D (6 bases). Germline values: CDR1 SGHRS, CDR2 YFSETQ. The V gene lost 0 bases and the J gene lost 6 bases, with 18 bases spanning the gap. The CDR3 has 16 amino acids. CDR3 nucleotide sequence: TGCGCCAGCAGCTTGGTCTGGCGGCAGGGGAAGGATGGCTACACCTTC. This gives the protein CASSLVWRQGKDGYTF.

The chain uses TRBV27 and TRBJ2-1; D is undetermined. CDR1 and CDR2 from the germline V gene are MNHEY and SMNVEV (reference sequence). The V end was cut by 6 bases, the J end by 9 bases, with 12 bases between. This CDR3 has 12 amino acids. CDR3 nucleotides: TGTGCCAGCAGCCGATTGCGGAGTGAGCAGTTCTTC. It translates to CASSRLRSEQFF.

The chain joins TRBV7-9 to TRBJ2-3; D possibly corresponds to TRBD2 (6 bases). V was shortened by 5 bases and J by 5 bases, with 8 bases between the two germline ends. In germline, CDR1 is SEHNR, CDR2 FQNEAQ (reference sequence). The CDR3 is 12 amino acids. CDR3 residues: CASSPGVDTQYF. Written as DNA, the CDR3 is TGTGCCAGCAGCCCGGGAGTAGATACGCAGTATTTT.

V usage is TRBV18 and J usage is TRBJ2-7; TRBD1 aligns across 12 bases. The CDR3 sequence is 15 residues long. Looked up from germline, CDR1 is KGHSH and CDR2 is LQKENI. With V trimmed by 0 bases and J by 7 bases, 4 bases remained unmatched. CDR3 nucleotide sequence: TGTGCCAGCTCACCACCCGGGACAGGGGGCGCTGAGCAGTACTTC. Amino acids: CASSPPGTGGAEQYF.

As concerns this clone: Mismatch with germline at one junction end may stem from a read error. The chain employs TRBV7-7 and TRBJ2-1; 11 bases are a match to TRBD2. The CDR3 contains 16 residues. Germline values: CDR1 SSHAT, CDR2 FNYEAQ (reference sequence). The CDR3 region is CASSLASGRNGNEQFF. The CDR3, as DNA: TGTGCTAGCAGCTTGGCTAGCGGGAGGAATGGCAATGAGCAGTTCTTC.

V usage is TRBV5-1 and J usage is TRBJ2-1; 7 positions match TRBD1. CDR1 and CDR2 from the germline V gene are SGHRS and YFSETQ. Trimming removed 0 bases from V and 7 bases from J; junction bases left unmatched: 4. The CDR3 has 14 residues. The CDR3 DNA follows: TGCGCCAGCAGCTTGGGACAGGGTGAAAATGAGCAGTTCTTC. This sequence encodes CASSLGQGENEQFF. Full variable domain (remainder filled in from reference TRBV5-1 and TRBJ2-1): KAGVTQTPRYLIKTRGQQVTLSCSPISGHRSVSWYQQTPGQGLQFLFEYFSETQRNKGNFPGRFSGRQFSNSRSEMNVSTLELGDSALYLCASSLGQGENEQFFGPGTRLTVL.

The chain combines TRBV27 with TRBJ1-3, with D perhaps matching TRBD1 (6 bases). Germline V lookup: CDR1 MNHEY, CDR2 SMNVEV (reference sequence). The CDR3 has 18 residues. Between the trimmed V and J ends, which lost 6 bases and 2 bases, there was a span of 23 bases. CDR3 amino acids: CASRLTNHREGTGNTIYF. CDR3 bases: TGTGCCAGCAGATTAACCAACCACAGGGAGGGAACTGGAAACACCATATATTTT.

V is TRBV5-1 and J is TRBJ1-2; TRBD1 is a possible D gene (6 bases). V was pared by 0 bases and J by 5 bases, with 11 bases between. CDR3 size: 14 residues. Germline loops: CDR1 SGHRS, CDR2 YFSETQ. CDR3 DNA: TGCGCCAGCAGCTTGGGGACAGTGGGGTATGGCTACACCTTC. Its protein product is CASSLGTVGYGYTF.

This clone was seen only once. DNA for the CDR3: TGTGCCAGCATAGGGGGCCGCTACGAGCAGTACTTC. This codes for CASIGGRYEQYF. This chain joins TRBV2 and TRBJ2-7; 7 bases fit TRBD1. Trimming removed 7 bases from V and 3 bases from J; junction bases left unmatched: 3. The germline V gene encodes CDR1 SNHLY and CDR2 FYNNEI. The CDR3 has 12 amino acids.

J is TRBJ2-2 and V is TRBV7-9; TRBD1 might be the D (6 bases). Trimming stripped 7 bases from V and 2 bases from J, with 11 bases between. The CDR3 consists of 14 residues. Per the germline V gene, CDR1 is SEHNR and CDR2 is FQNEAQ (reference sequence). The CDR3 DNA reads as TGTGCCAGCATAGGACAGATTAACACCGGGGAGCTGTTTTTT. Its protein is CASIGQINTGELFF. Full variable domain (rest looked up from reference TRBV7-9 and TRBJ2-2): DTGVSQNPRHKITKRGQNVTFRCDPISEHNRLYWYRQTLGQGPEFLTYFQNEAQLEKSRLLSDRFSAERPKGSFSTLEIQRTEQGDSAMYLCASIGQINTGELFFGEGSRLTVL.

The genes are TRBV6-1 and TRBJ2-3, with 8 bases fitting TRBD2. CDR3 size: 14 residues. Germline lookup yields CDR1 MNHNS and CDR2 SASEGT. The J segment lost 0 bases and the V segment lost 7 bases, leaving 3 bases of the junction unmatched. CDR3 amino acids: CASNPSGSTDTQYF. The CDR3 DNA reads as TGTGCCAGCAACCCTAGCGGGAGCACAGATACGCAGTATTTT.

The chain combines TRBV7-8 with TRBJ2-7, with D possibly being TRBD1 (5 bases). The CDR3 loop spans 12 amino acids. Per the germline V gene, CDR1 is SGHVS and CDR2 is FQNEAQ. V shed 0 bases and J shed 5 bases, with 5 bases lying between them. The CDR3 sequence: CASSLAGDEQYF. CDR3 sequence (DNA): TGTGCCAGCAGCTTAGCAGGGGACGAGCAGTACTTC.

This rearrangement joins TRBV6-5 to TRBJ2-7; TRBD1 matches at 8 bases. Trimming removed 5 bases from V and 0 bases from J; junction bases left unmatched: 0. CDR3 length: 13 residues. Germline-derived CDR1 and CDR2 are MNHEY and SVGAGI. CDR3 amino acids: CASSTGGSYEQYF. The CDR3, as DNA: TGTGCCAGCAGTACAGGGGGCTCCTACGAGCAGTACTTC.

This chain links TRBV27 with TRBJ2-2; D possibly corresponds to TRBD1 (5 bases). Between the trimmed V and J ends, which lost 5 bases and 7 bases, there was a span of 17 bases. Germline CDR1 MNHEY, CDR2 SMNVEV (reference sequence). The CDR3 contains 15 residues. CDR3 loop: CASSPSSGIDGELFF. CDR3 sequence (DNA): TGTGCCAGCAGTCCCTCCTCAGGGATTGACGGGGAGCTGTTTTTT.